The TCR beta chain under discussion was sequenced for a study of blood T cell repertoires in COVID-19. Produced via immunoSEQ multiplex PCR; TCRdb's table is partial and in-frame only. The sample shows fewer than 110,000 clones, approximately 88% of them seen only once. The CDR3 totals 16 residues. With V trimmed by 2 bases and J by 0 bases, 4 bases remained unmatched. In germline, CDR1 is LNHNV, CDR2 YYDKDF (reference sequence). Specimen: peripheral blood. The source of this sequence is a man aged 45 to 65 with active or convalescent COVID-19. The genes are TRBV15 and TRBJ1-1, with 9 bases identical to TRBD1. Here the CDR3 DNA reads TGTGCCACCAGCAGAAGACAGGGGGTCATGAACACTGAAGCTTTCTTT. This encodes CATSRRQGVMNTEAFF.